These 25 T cell receptor beta chains came from one sample sequenced in a study of T cells in women clearing cervical HPV infection. The protocol was immunoSEQ multiplex PCR, while the TCRdb copy is restricted to in-frame clones and leaves out a portion. Its table records tens of thousands of clones. The sample comprised blood buffy coat. Receptors originate from a woman between 18 and 75 years old with a cervical HPV16 infection that either progressed to CIN3+ or cleared (not recorded which).

For this clone: The read terminates 3 residues ahead of where the CDR3 ends, so the germline J gene completes it. V usage is TRBV5-1 and J usage is TRBJ2-7; D gene ambiguous. CDR3 length: 15 residues. The V and J ends lost 4 bases and 4 bases respectively, with 18 bases between them. CDR1 is SGHRS and CDR2 is YFSETQ in the germline V gene. CDR3 protein: CASSLTTTSLYEQYF. CDR3 DNA, as far as it was read: TGCGCCAGCAGCCTTACGACAACGTCCTTATACGAG. The full variable domain, completed using reference TRBV5-1 and TRBJ2-7, is KAGVTQTPRYLIKTRGQQVTLSCSPISGHRSVSWYQQTPGQGLQFLFEYFSETQRNKGNFPGRFSGRQFSNSRSEMNVSTLELGDSALYLCASSLTTTSLYEQYFGPGTRLTVT.

On this clone itself: Sequencing ends 3 residues short of the CDR3 end; the germline J gene provides the rest. The genes are TRBV7-2 and TRBJ2-6, with D perhaps matching TRBD2 (6 bases). V lost 5 bases and J 3 bases, leaving 8 bases between the germline ends. The CDR3 totals 14 residues. Germline CDR1 is SGHTA and CDR2 is FQGNSA. CDR3 protein: CASSRRGGANVLTF. The DNA read from the CDR3 is TGTGCCAGCAGCCGGCGGGGTGGGGCCAACGTC.

Regarding this clone: The sequence runs out 3 residues before the end of the CDR3; the remainder is reconstructed from the germline J gene. The V gene is TRBV20-1, the J gene TRBJ2-1; 8 bases are a match to TRBD2. This CDR3 spans 15 amino acids. V was clipped by 4 bases and J by 8 bases; unmatched bases: 13. CDR1 is DFQATT and CDR2 is SNEGSKA in the germline V gene (reference sequence). Incomplete CDR3 DNA: TGCAGTGCTACCCTTCGGGGGGGCCTTAGGGATGAG. Translation: CSATLRGGLRDE. The entire CDR3 reads CSATLRGGLRDEQFF.

As to this clone: The CDR3 end falls 3 residues outside the read, so it is completed with the germline J gene. The chain links TRBV19 to TRBJ1-6; TRBD1 aligns across 9 bases. The V gene's germline CDR1 is LNHDA and CDR2 SQIVND (reference sequence). V was pared by 2 bases and J by 9 bases, with 5 bases of the junction left unmatched. This CDR3 comprises 15 residues. Incomplete CDR3 DNA: TGTGCCAGTAGTATATCGACAGGGGGAGGTTCACCC. This codes for CASSISTGGGSP. The CDR3, in full, reads CASSISTGGGSPLHF.

On this clone itself: From the germline J gene comes the end of the CDR3, since the read stops 3 residues before it. The chain has TRBV6-2 or TRBV6-3 and TRBJ1-2, with D perhaps matching TRBD1 (6 bases). Germline loops: CDR1 MNHEY, CDR2 SVGEGT. This CDR3 comprises 12 residues. The sequenced part of the CDR3 DNA is TGTGCCAGCTCGGGGGGGGCCTACGAC. Its protein product is CASSGGAYD. The entire CDR3 protein is CASSGGAYDYTF.

In the case of this clone: The read halts 3 residues ahead of the CDR3 end, with the missing end drawn from the germline J gene. V is TRBV28 and J is TRBJ2-4; no reliable D call. The V gene lost 6 bases and the J gene lost 0 bases, with 3 bases spanning the gap. There are 12 residues in the CDR3. Germline CDR1 MDHEN, CDR2 SYDVKM. The DNA read from the CDR3 is TGTGCCAGCAGCCTAGCCAAAAACATT. Translated, it gives CASSLAKNI. The entire CDR3 protein is CASSLAKNIQYF.

On this clone: The read finishes 3 residues shy of the CDR3 end, and the germline J gene is used to complete it. The chain employs TRBV7-2 and TRBJ2-3; 13 bases are shared with TRBD2. The CDR3 sequence is 15 residues long. Looked up from germline, CDR1 is SGHTA and CDR2 is FQGNSA. The sequenced part of the CDR3 DNA is TGTGCCAGCAGCTTCTGGACTAGCGGGGGTGAGACG. It translates to CASSFWTSGGET. From start to end, the CDR3 is CASSFWTSGGETQYF.

As regards this clone: The CDR3 extends 3 residues past the end of the read, so its final part is completed from the germline J gene. The V gene is TRBV7-9, the J gene TRBJ1-2; D might be TRBD1 (6 bases). Per germline, CDR1 SEHNR and CDR2 FQNEAQ (reference sequence). Trimming cost V 5 bases and J 5 bases, with 12 bases left between them. This CDR3 region has 13 residues. CDR3: CASSPDRAYGYTF. The CDR3 bases that were read are TGTGCCAGCAGCCCGGACAGAGCTTATGGC.

Turning to this clone: The CDR3 end falls 3 residues outside the read, so it is completed with the germline J gene. The V and J genes are TRBV19 and TRBJ1-3, with D hard to call. The germline V gene has CDR1 LNHDA and CDR2 SQIVND (reference sequence). This CDR3 comprises 15 residues. Trimming took 1 base from V and 2 from J, leaving 9 bases between them. The sequenced part of the CDR3 DNA is TGTGCCAGTAGTATAGGAGCCCAAGCTGGAAACACC. Its translation is CASSIGAQAGNT. The full CDR3 reads CASSIGAQAGNTIYF.

Regarding this clone: The read ends 3 residues early relative to the CDR3; the germline J gene fills the gap. The chain recombines TRBV7-9 with TRBJ1-4, with 8 bases aligning to TRBD1. The germline CDR1 and CDR2 sequences are SEHNR and FQNEAQ (reference sequence). The V segment lost 6 bases and the J segment 0 bases; nucleotides outside the gene matches: 0. The length of the CDR3 is 14 residues. The sequenced CDR3 bases are TGTGCCAGCAGACAGGGGGCAACTAATGAAAAA. It yields the protein CASRQGATNEK. The full CDR3 protein is CASRQGATNEKLFF.

For this clone: The missing CDR3 end, 3 residues past where the read stops, is filled in from the germline J gene. The rearrangement links TRBV5-1 to TRBJ1-2; D is possibly TRBD1 (6 bases). With 1 base removed from V and 4 bases from J, the gap between germline ends came to 11 bases. Per the germline V gene, CDR1 is SGHRS and CDR2 is YFSETQ. The CDR3 is 14 amino acids. The CDR3 DNA, read in part, is TGCGCCAGCAGCTTGACGACAGGCTTCTATGGC. Translating it yields CASSLTTGFYG. The entire CDR3 protein is CASSLTTGFYGYTF.

Remarks on this clone: The CDR3 end falls 3 residues outside the read, so it is completed with the germline J gene. The chain carries TRBV11-2 and TRBJ2-1, with no clear D. Germline lookup yields CDR1 SGHAT and CDR2 FQNNGV. Trimming left V 7 bases short and J 0 bases short, with 10 bases between. The CDR3 contains 14 residues. The DNA read from the CDR3 is TGTGCCAGCACCAAGCTGAACTCCTACAATGAG. Encoded protein: CASTKLNSYNE. The full CDR3 protein is CASTKLNSYNEQFF.

As for this clone: The sequenced fragment ends 3 residues before the CDR3 boundary, so the rest is inferred from the germline J gene. The chain employs TRBV5-1 and TRBJ1-2; the D gene is possibly TRBD1 (6 bases). This CDR3 has 13 amino acids. The germline V gene encodes CDR1 SGHRS and CDR2 YFSETQ. V gave up 4 bases and J gave up 7 bases, with 14 bases separating them. The part of the CDR3 DNA that was read is TGCGCCAGCAGCCCGTCGACAGGCTCTGGC. This sequence encodes CASSPSTGSG. Given in full, the CDR3 is CASSPSTGSGYTF.

Note on this clone: The DNA ends 3 residues before the CDR3 does, and the rest of the CDR3 is filled in from the germline J gene. The chain joins TRBV6-2 or TRBV6-3 to TRBJ2-2; D gene unclear. The CDR3 extends over 11 amino acids. The germline V gene has CDR1 MNHEY and CDR2 SVGEGT. The sequenced part of the CDR3 DNA is TGTGCCAGCAGTGCTAATTCACCG. Its translation: CASSANSP. The entire CDR3 is CASSANSPLFF.

Of note for this clone: An end of the junction differs from the germline gene, which may be a read error. The CDR3 end lies 3 residues beyond the end of the read and is filled in from the germline J gene. Other DNA variants within this sample encode the same CDR3. The genes are TRBV20-1 and TRBJ1-3; D call uncertain. CDR1 DFQATT and CDR2 SNEGSKA come from the germline V gene (reference sequence). The CDR3 covers 13 residues. The CDR3 reads CSASSISGNTIYF. The CDR3 DNA, read in part, is TGCAGTGCTAGTAGCATCTCTGGAAACACT.

As concerns this clone: The CDR3 end lies 3 residues beyond the end of the read and is filled in from the germline J gene. The V and J genes are TRBV10-1 and TRBJ2-3; 8 nucleotides align to TRBD2. The CDR3 runs to 16 residues. Germline V gene lookup returns CDR1 WNHNN and CDR2 SYGVQD (reference sequence). Germline trimming cut 3 bases from V and 2 bases from J; bases unmatched to any gene: 7. The CDR3 loop reads CASSDGRGGVTDTQYF. CDR3 DNA, as far as it was read: TGCGCCAGCAGTGATGGACGGGGGGGAGTCACAGATACG.

A remark on this clone: The read terminates 3 residues before the CDR3 end, so the remaining end is supplied by the germline J gene. V and J are TRBV7-3 and TRBJ2-1, with D possibly TRBD1 on 6 matching bases. V gave up 1 base and J gave up 4 bases, with 8 bases separating them. CDR3 size: 14 residues. Germline loops: CDR1 SGHTA, CDR2 FQGTGA. Here the CDR3 reads CASSLKGQYNEQFF. The CDR3 bases that were read are TGTGCCAGCAGCTTAAAAGGACAGTACAATGAG.

Comments on this clone: The read stops 3 residues short of the end of the CDR3; the missing end is completed from the germline J gene. V gene TRBV19 combines with J gene TRBJ1-2, with 9 nucleotides matching TRBD1. J was trimmed by 3 bases and V by 3 bases; bases with no gene match: 5. Germline V gene data show CDR1 as LNHDA and CDR2 as SQIVND (reference sequence). There are 15 residues in the CDR3. The CDR3 protein is CASSIGQGRYYGYTF. The part of the CDR3 DNA that was read is TGTGCCAGTAGTATCGGACAGGGGAGGTACTATGGC.

Concerning this clone itself: The CDR3 is cut off 3 residues early in the read; its end comes from the germline J gene. The chain couples TRBV10-1 to TRBJ2-7; D is unresolved. Trimming cost V 3 bases and J 1 base, with 10 bases left between them. The V gene's germline CDR1 is WNHNN and CDR2 SYGVQD (reference sequence). This CDR3 is 14 amino acids long. The sequenced part of the CDR3 DNA is TGCGCCAGCAGTGAAAGTAGATCTTCCTACGAG. Translating it yields CASSESRSSYE. The whole CDR3 protein reads CASSESRSSYEQYF.

Worth noting for this clone: The CDR3 end lies 3 residues beyond the end of the read and is filled in from the germline J gene. The chain links TRBV5-1 to TRBJ1-1; D remains ambiguous. V was pared by 9 bases and J by 0 bases, with 12 bases between. Germline V gene data show CDR1 as SGHRS and CDR2 as YFSETQ. The CDR3 contains 13 residues. Incomplete CDR3 DNA: TGCGCCACGGCGGAGAATATGAACACTGAA. Protein: CATAENMNTE. The complete CDR3 sequence is CATAENMNTEAFF.

Comment on this clone: Coverage ceases 3 residues before the CDR3 finishes, and the germline J gene fills in the end. The gene calls are TRBV11-2 and TRBJ2-7; TRBD1 agrees at 7 bases. This CDR3 has 14 residues. V lost 5 bases and J lost 3; bases outside the gene matches: 7. Germline values: CDR1 SGHAT, CDR2 FQNNGV. The CDR3 DNA, read in part, is TGTGCCAGCAGCCGAACAGGGGCCCTCTACGAG. It specifies CASSRTGALYE. The full CDR3 protein is CASSRTGALYEQYF.

To note about this clone: Coverage ceases 3 residues before the CDR3 finishes, and the germline J gene fills in the end. The chain combines TRBV19 with TRBJ2-1; 13 bases agree with TRBD2. The length of the CDR3 is 17 residues. The V gene's germline CDR1 is LNHDA and CDR2 SQIVND (reference sequence). V gave up 7 bases and J gave up 2 bases; unmatched junction bases: 8. The part of the CDR3 DNA that was read is TGTGCCAGTAAGCGAACAGGGACTAGCGGGGCCTACAATGAG. Protein product: CASKRTGTSGAYNE. The entire CDR3 protein is CASKRTGTSGAYNEQFF.

To note about this clone: From the germline J gene comes the end of the CDR3, since the read stops 3 residues before it. The rearrangement uses TRBV18 and TRBJ1-5, with 11 positions matching TRBD1. Germline V gives CDR1 KGHSH, CDR2 LQKENI. This CDR3 spans 15 amino acids. Trimming cost V 3 bases and J 5 bases; bases outside gene matches: 3. The CDR3 protein is CASSPTDRGHQPQHF. CDR3 DNA, as far as it was read: TGTGCCAGCTCACCTACGGACAGGGGGCATCAGCCC.

With regard to this clone: Coverage ceases 3 residues before the CDR3 finishes, and the germline J gene fills in the end. The chain links TRBV5-1 to TRBJ1-2; D perhaps matches TRBD1 (6 bases). CDR1 and CDR2 (germline): SGHRS, YFSETQ. The CDR3 extends over 13 amino acids. Trimming pared 4 bases from V and 4 bases from J, leaving 11 bases between. CDR3 amino acids: CASSLMDSYGYTF. Partial CDR3 DNA: TGCGCCAGCAGCCTCATGGACAGCTATGGC. Full variable domain (rest looked up from reference TRBV5-1 and TRBJ1-2): KAGVTQTPRYLIKTRGQQVTLSCSPISGHRSVSWYQQTPGQGLQFLFEYFSETQRNKGNFPGRFSGRQFSNSRSEMNVSTLELGDSALYLCASSLMDSYGYTFGSGTRLTVV.

Turning to this clone: The CDR3 goes on 3 residues after the read ends, and that part is filled in from the germline J gene. This sequence joins TRBV20-1 and TRBJ2-5, with 10 bases aligning to TRBD2. This CDR3 contains 13 residues. The V segment lost 7 bases and the J segment 1 base; nucleotides outside the gene matches: 3. The germline V gene encodes CDR1 DFQATT and CDR2 SNEGSKA (reference sequence). CDR3 sequence: CSVPSGGQETQYF. The CDR3 DNA, read in part, is TGCAGTGTACCTAGCGGGGGCCAAGAGACC.